Each of the 23 T cell receptor beta chains below was sequenced from the same sample in a study of cytomegalovirus exposure and HLA in healthy donors. Amplification used 60 Vbeta primers and 13 Jbeta primers. Measured with immunoSEQ multiplex PCR; TCRdb has only the in-frame clones, and not every one. This table has about 98,000 clones, 60% to 75% appearing once. The sequencing sample was made of PBMCs. The receptor set was obtained from a female donor in good health and CMV-seronegative.

In the case of this clone: Other DNA sequences from this sample encode an identical CDR3 as well. V gene TRBV4-1 combines with J gene TRBJ1-1; D is perhaps TRBD1 (6 bases). This CDR3 region has 14 residues. V was cut by 1 base and J by 1 base, with 7 bases left in between. Looked up from germline, CDR1 is MGHRA and CDR2 is YSYEKL. This chain's CDR3 is CASSQVGGNTEAFF. As DNA, the CDR3 is TGCGCCAGCAGCCAAGTAGGGGGGAACACTGAAGCTTTCTTT.

The chain couples TRBV9 to TRBJ2-5; D is uncertain. The germline V gene encodes CDR1 SGDLS and CDR2 YYNGEE. The CDR3 runs 16 residues. V gave up 2 bases and J gave up 1 base, with 15 bases separating them. The CDR3 bases are TGTGCCAGCAGCGTCGCCGGCGGTAATGTCCAAGAGACCCAGTACTTC. As protein: CASSVAGGNVQETQYF.

The genes are TRBV5-1 and TRBJ2-3; D not resolved. Germline CDR1 reads SGHRS; CDR2 reads YFSETQ. V was shortened by 1 base and J by 1 base, with 13 bases between the two germline ends. CDR3 length: 16 amino acids. This chain's CDR3 is CASSLSGPPGTDTQYF. In nucleotides, the CDR3 is TGCGCCAGCAGCTTGTCAGGCCCACCTGGCACAGATACGCAGTATTTT.

The chain couples TRBV7-2 to TRBJ2-7; D is undetermined. Germline V CDR1 and CDR2: SGHTA, FQGNSA. The V and J ends lost 0 bases and 0 bases respectively, with 6 bases between them. The CDR3 totals 14 residues. CDR3 loop: CASSLAHGSYEQYF. The CDR3 bases are TGTGCCAGCAGCTTAGCGCACGGCTCCTACGAGCAGTACTTC.

The gene calls are TRBV5-4 and TRBJ2-7; 7 bases map to TRBD1. The CDR3 is made up of 15 amino acids. CDR1 is SGHNT, CDR2 YYREEE, per germline (reference sequence). Trimming at V came to 0 bases and at J to 7 bases, leaving 10 bases not matched to a gene. CDR3 region: CASSLVAGGVGEQYF. CDR3 nucleotide sequence: TGTGCCAGCAGCTTGGTGGCAGGGGGAGTCGGAGAGCAGTACTTC.

The chain carries TRBV4-1 and TRBJ2-1, with a possible D match to TRBD1 (5 bases). Trimming pared 0 bases from V and 11 bases from J, leaving 17 bases between. Germline-derived CDR1 and CDR2 are MGHRA and YSYEKL. CDR3 length equals 15 residues. CDR3 sequence: CASSQEAGLQEKQFF. The CDR3 coding sequence is TGCGCCAGCAGCCAAGAGGCAGGGCTTCAAGAGAAGCAGTTCTTC.

The rearrangement links TRBV5-4 to TRBJ2-5; maybe TRBD1 (6 bases). The CDR3 extends over 15 amino acids. CDR1 SGHNT and CDR2 YYREEE come from the germline V gene (reference sequence). The germline V and J ends were trimmed by 0 bases and 5 bases, with 14 bases remaining between them. CDR3 sequence reads: CASSLEGEDYETQYF. Written as DNA, the CDR3 is TGTGCCAGCAGCTTGGAGGGGGAAGATTATGAGACCCAGTACTTC.

This chain joins TRBV5-8 and TRBJ2-1; D might be TRBD1 (6 bases). The CDR3 is 14 residues long. Germline assignment: CDR1 SGHTS and CDR2 YDEGEE. V was trimmed by 1 base and J by 2 bases, leaving 7 bases between them. The CDR3: CASSLPGAYNEQFF. Here the CDR3 DNA reads TGTGCCAGCAGCTTGCCAGGGGCCTACAATGAGCAGTTCTTC.

This chain links TRBV14 with TRBJ1-1; maybe TRBD1 (6 bases). This CDR3 is built from 14 residues. Germline CDR1 reads SGHDN; CDR2 reads FVKESK. The V gene lost 3 bases and the J gene lost 4 bases, with 12 bases spanning the gap. CDR3 sequence: CASSHLGASTEAFF. DNA of the CDR3: TGTGCCAGCAGCCACCTGGGGGCGAGCACTGAAGCTTTCTTT. The entire variable domain, with the rest obtained from reference TRBV14 and TRBJ1-1, is as follows: EAGVTQFPSHSVIEKGQTVTLRCDPISGHDNLYWYRRVMGKEIKFLLHFVKESKQDESGMPNNRFLAERTGGTYSTLKVQPAELEDSGVYFCASSHLGASTEAFFGQGTRLTVV.

V usage is TRBV6-5 and J usage is TRBJ2-3, with 8 bases fitting TRBD2. CDR1 and CDR2 (germline): MNHEY, SVGAGI. The CDR3 length is 13 residues. J was trimmed by 3 bases and V by 4 bases; bases with no gene match: 0. The CDR3 spells CASSLAGTDTQYF. The CDR3 nucleotides read TGTGCCAGCAGTTTAGCGGGGACAGATACGCAGTATTTT.

This clone was seen a few times. The chain carries TRBV6-7 and TRBJ2-7; maybe TRBD2 (5 bases). TRBV6-7 is recorded as an ORF, its role being uncertain. With 0 bases removed from V and 5 bases from J, the gap between germline ends came to 20 bases. The CDR3 extends over 17 amino acids. CDR3 amino acids: CASSYSGPRGPENEQYF. In nucleotides, the CDR3 is TGTGCCAGCAGTTACTCCGGTCCTCGAGGGCCTGAGAACGAGCAGTACTTC.

The gene calls are TRBV6-1 and TRBJ1-4, with no clear D. CDR3 length: 15 residues. Germline CDR1 is MNHNS and CDR2 is SASEGT. V lost 6 bases and J 2 bases, leaving 13 bases between the germline ends. CDR3 coding DNA: TGTGCCAGCAGGAGAGACCCCGGGACTAATGAAAAACTGTTTTTT. As protein: CASRRDPGTNEKLFF.

CDR3 region: CASSSLDRVEEQYF. CDR3 nucleotides: TGCGCCAGCAGCTCTCTCGACAGGGTCGAGGAGCAGTACTTC. This chain connects TRBV5-1 to TRBJ2-7; 7 bases match TRBD1. The germline CDR1 and CDR2 sequences are SGHRS and YFSETQ. The CDR3 covers 14 residues. Losses at the gene ends were 3 bases for V and 7 bases for J; bases not matched to a gene: 10.

This clone was detected a few times. V and J are TRBV30 and TRBJ2-1, with 8 bases matching TRBD1. The trim removed 5 bases at V and 4 bases at J, leaving 7 bases unmatched. The germline gives CDR1 GTSNPN, CDR2 SVGIG (reference sequence). This CDR3 contains 14 residues. The CDR3 sequence: CAWAGQADYNEQFF. CDR3 sequence (DNA): TGTGCCTGGGCGGGACAGGCCGATTACAATGAGCAGTTCTTC.

The chain links TRBV30 to TRBJ2-1, with D perhaps TRBD2 (7 bases). Per germline, CDR1 GTSNPN and CDR2 SVGIG (reference sequence). The length of the CDR3 is 14 residues. V was shortened by 5 bases and J by 8 bases, with 19 bases between the two germline ends. CDR3 DNA: TGTGCCTGGGCATTCGGGCGGGGGCGGCATGAGCAGTTCTTC. Residues: CAWAFGRGRHEQFF.

The rearrangement joins TRBV28 to TRBJ1-4; 9 positions match TRBD1. This CDR3 has 14 amino acids. Germline V gene lookup returns CDR1 MDHEN and CDR2 SYDVKM. V lost 0 bases to trimming and J lost 7 bases; unmatched junction nucleotides: 0. The CDR3 loop is CASSLWDRGEKLFF. Written as DNA, the CDR3 is TGTGCCAGCAGTTTATGGGACAGGGGTGAAAAACTGTTTTTT.

The rearrangement uses TRBV6-1 and TRBJ1-2; D ambiguous. CDR1 MNHNS and CDR2 SASEGT come from the germline V gene. The V gene lost 8 bases and the J gene lost 3 bases, with 7 bases spanning the gap. The CDR3 extends over 11 amino acids. The CDR3: CASERDYGYTF. CDR3 bases: TGTGCCAGCGAGAGGGACTATGGCTACACCTTC.

The chain joins TRBV30 to TRBJ1-1; D may be TRBD1 (6 bases). The CDR3 has 14 amino acids. Germline lookup yields CDR1 GTSNPN and CDR2 SVGIG (reference sequence). V shed 0 bases and J shed 4 bases, with 12 bases lying between them. CDR3 amino acids: CAWSVGGGGTEAFF. The CDR3 bases are TGTGCCTGGAGTGTAGGGGGAGGGGGCACTGAAGCTTTCTTT.

The V gene is TRBV6-5, the J gene TRBJ2-1, with 10 bases aligning to TRBD1. Per germline, CDR1 MNHEY and CDR2 SVGAGI. The CDR3 spans 15 residues. V was pared by 5 bases and J by 6 bases, with 7 bases of the junction left unmatched. Here the CDR3 DNA reads TGTGCCAGCAGTGGAACCGGGACAGGGGCCAATGAGCAGTTCTTC. Translating gives CASSGTGTGANEQFF.

The chain carries TRBV13 and TRBJ2-5; 10 bases line up with TRBD1. CDR3 size: 13 residues. The V segment lost 5 bases and the J segment 4 bases; nucleotides outside the gene matches: 1. Germline V gene lookup returns CDR1 PRHDT and CDR2 FYEKMQ (reference sequence). DNA of the CDR3: TGTGCCAGCAGCAGGACAGGGGGAGAGACCCAGTACTTC. Translating gives CASSRTGGETQYF.

J is TRBJ1-1 and V is TRBV27; tentatively, D is TRBD1 (6 bases). The length of the CDR3 is 14 residues. The ends were cut back, 3 bases at V and 1 base at J, with 9 bases in the middle. Per the germline V gene, CDR1 is MNHEY and CDR2 is SMNVEV (reference sequence). CDR3 residues: CASSLGGPNTEAFF. The CDR3 coding sequence is TGTGCCAGCAGTTTGGGGGGGCCGAACACTGAAGCTTTCTTT.

J is TRBJ1-2 and V is TRBV20-1; 7 bases line up with TRBD1. Losses at the gene ends were 7 bases for V and 11 bases for J; bases not matched to a gene: 10. From germline, CDR1 is DFQATT and CDR2 SNEGSKA (reference sequence). The CDR3 covers 11 residues. Here the CDR3 DNA reads TGCAGTGTGAGGGGGACAGACAAGTACACCTTC. Its translation: CSVRGTDKYTF.

This chain links TRBV6-5 with TRBJ1-1, with TRBD1 matching 7 bases. V trimming: 1 base; J trimming: 1 base; junction bases outside the gene matches: 3. Germline V gives CDR1 MNHEY, CDR2 SVGAGI. The CDR3 is made up of 15 amino acids. The CDR3, as DNA: TGTGCCAGCAGTTACTACAGGGGAGGGAACACTGAAGCTTTCTTT. This codes for CASSYYRGGNTEAFF.